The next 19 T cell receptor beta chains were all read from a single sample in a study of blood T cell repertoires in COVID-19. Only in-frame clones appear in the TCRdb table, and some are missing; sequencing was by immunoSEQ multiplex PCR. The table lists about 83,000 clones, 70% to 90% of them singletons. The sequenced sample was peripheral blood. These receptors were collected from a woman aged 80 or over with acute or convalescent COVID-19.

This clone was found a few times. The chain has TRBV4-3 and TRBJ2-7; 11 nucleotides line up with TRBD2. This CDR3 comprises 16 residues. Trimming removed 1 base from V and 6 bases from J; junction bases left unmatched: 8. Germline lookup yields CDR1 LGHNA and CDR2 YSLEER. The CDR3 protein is CASSQGWFGTSGEQYF. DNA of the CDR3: TGCGCCAGCAGCCAAGGGTGGTTTGGGACTAGCGGCGAGCAGTACTTC.

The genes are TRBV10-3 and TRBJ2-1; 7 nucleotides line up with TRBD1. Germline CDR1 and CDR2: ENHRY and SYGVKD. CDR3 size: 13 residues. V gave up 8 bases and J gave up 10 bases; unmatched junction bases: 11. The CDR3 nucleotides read TGTGCCATCGGGACAGATCTCCGGTTGGAGCAGTTCTTC. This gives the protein CAIGTDLRLEQFF.

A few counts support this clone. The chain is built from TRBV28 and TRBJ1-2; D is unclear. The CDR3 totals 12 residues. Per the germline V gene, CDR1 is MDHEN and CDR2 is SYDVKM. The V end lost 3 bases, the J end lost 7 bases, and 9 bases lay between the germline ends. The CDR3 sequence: CASSLRVRGYTF. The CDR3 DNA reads TGTGCCAGCAGTTTGAGGGTTCGTGGCTACACCTTC.

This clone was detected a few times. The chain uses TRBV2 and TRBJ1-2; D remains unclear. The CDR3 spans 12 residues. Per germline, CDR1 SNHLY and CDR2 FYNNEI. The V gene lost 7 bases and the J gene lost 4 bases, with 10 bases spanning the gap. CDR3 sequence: CASIGRLYGYTF. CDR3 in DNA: TGTGCCAGCATTGGCAGACTCTATGGCTACACCTTC.

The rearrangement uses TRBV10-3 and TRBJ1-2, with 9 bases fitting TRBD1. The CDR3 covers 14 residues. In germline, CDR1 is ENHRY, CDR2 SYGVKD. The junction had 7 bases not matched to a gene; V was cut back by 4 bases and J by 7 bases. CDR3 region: CAISAGQGIRGYTF. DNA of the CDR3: TGTGCCATCAGTGCGGGACAGGGCATCCGTGGCTACACCTTC.

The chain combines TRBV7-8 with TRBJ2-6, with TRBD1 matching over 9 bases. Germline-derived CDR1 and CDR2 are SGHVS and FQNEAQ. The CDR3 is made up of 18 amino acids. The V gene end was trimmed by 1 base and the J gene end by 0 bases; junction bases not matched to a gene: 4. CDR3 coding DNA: TGTGCCAGCAGCTTAGGAGGACAGGGGTCCTCTGGGGCCAACGTCCTGACTTTC. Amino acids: CASSLGGQGSSGANVLTF. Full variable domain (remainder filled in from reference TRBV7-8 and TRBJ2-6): GAGVSQSPRYKVAKRGQDVALRCDPISGHVSLFWYQQALGQGPEFLTYFQNEAQLDKSGLPSDRFFAERPEGSVSTLKIQRTQQEDSAVYLCASSLGGQGSSGANVLTFGAGSRLTVL.

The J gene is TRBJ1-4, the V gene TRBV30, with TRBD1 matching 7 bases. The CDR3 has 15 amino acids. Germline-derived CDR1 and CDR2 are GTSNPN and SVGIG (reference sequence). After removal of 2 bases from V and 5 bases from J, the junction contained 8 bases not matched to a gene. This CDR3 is CAWSLRGTANEKLFF. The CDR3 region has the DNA TGTGCCTGGAGTTTGCGCGGGACAGCGAATGAAAAACTGTTTTTT.

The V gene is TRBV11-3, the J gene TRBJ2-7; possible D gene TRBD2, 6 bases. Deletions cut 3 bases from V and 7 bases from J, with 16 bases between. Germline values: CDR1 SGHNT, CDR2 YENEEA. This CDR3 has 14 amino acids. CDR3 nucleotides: TGTGCCAGCAGCTTCGGAGGGACCCTAGGGGAGCAGTACTTC. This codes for CASSFGGTLGEQYF.

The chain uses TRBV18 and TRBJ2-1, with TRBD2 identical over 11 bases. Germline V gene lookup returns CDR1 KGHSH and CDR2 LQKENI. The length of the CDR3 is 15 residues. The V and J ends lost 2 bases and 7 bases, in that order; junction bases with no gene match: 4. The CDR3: CASSPTSGGVNEQFF. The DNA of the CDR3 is TGTGCCAGCTCACCAACTAGCGGGGGAGTTAATGAGCAGTTCTTC.

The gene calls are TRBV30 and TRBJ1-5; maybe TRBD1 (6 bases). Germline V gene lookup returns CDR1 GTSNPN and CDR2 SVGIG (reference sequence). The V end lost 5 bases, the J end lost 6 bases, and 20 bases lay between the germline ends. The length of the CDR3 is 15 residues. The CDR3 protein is CAWATGTGMVQPQHF. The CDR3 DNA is TGTGCCTGGGCCACCGGAACAGGGATGGTTCAGCCCCAGCATTTT.

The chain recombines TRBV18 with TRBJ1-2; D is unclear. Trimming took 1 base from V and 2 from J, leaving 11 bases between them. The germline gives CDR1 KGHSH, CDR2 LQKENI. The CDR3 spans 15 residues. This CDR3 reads CASSPQRAENYGYTF. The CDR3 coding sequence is TGTGCCAGCTCACCACAGCGGGCCGAAAACTATGGCTACACCTTC.

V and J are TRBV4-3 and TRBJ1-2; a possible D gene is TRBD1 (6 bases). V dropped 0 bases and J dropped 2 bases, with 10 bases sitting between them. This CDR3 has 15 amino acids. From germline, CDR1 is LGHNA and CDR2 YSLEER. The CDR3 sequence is CASSQDGTQNYGYTF. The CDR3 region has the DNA TGCGCCAGCAGCCAAGATGGGACACAGAACTATGGCTACACCTTC.

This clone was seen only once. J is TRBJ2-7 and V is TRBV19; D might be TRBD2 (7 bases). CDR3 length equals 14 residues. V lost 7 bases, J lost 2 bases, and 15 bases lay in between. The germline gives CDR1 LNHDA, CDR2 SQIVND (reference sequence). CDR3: CASTRKGGAYEQYF. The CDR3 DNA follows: TGTGCCAGTACCCGAAAGGGGGGGGCCTACGAGCAGTACTTC.

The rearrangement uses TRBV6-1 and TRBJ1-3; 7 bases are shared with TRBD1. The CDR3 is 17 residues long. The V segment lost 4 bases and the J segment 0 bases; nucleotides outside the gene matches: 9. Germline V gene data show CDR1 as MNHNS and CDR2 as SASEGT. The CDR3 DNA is TGTGCCAGCAGTGGGGGACAGTCCTCCTACTCTGGAAACACCATATATTTT. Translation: CASSGGQSSYSGNTIYF.

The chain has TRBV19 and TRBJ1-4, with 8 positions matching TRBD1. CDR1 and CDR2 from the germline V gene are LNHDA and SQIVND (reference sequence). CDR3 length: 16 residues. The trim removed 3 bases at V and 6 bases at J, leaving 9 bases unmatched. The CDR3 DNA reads TGTGCCAGTAGTATGGGGACGGACAGGGTTTATGAAAAACTGTTTTTT. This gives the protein CASSMGTDRVYEKLFF.

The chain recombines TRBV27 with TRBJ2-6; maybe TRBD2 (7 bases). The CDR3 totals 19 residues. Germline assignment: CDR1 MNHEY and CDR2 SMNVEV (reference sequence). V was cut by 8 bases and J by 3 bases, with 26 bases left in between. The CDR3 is CASGRFEGGAYGGANVLTF. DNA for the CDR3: TGTGCCAGCGGACGGTTCGAAGGGGGGGCTTATGGTGGGGCCAACGTCCTGACTTTC.

The CDR3 region has the DNA TGTGCCAGCAGTGACGGGACTAGCGGAACCTACGAGCAGTACTTC. This sequence encodes CASSDGTSGTYEQYF. This rearrangement joins TRBV11-2 to TRBJ2-7, with TRBD2 matching over 11 bases. Trimming removed 6 bases from V and 2 bases from J; junction bases left unmatched: 6. The V gene's germline CDR1 is SGHAT and CDR2 FQNNGV. The CDR3 totals 15 residues.

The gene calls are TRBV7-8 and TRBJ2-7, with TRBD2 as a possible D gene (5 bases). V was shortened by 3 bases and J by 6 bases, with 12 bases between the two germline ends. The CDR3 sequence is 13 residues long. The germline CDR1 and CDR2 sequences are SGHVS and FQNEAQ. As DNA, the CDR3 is TGTGCCAGCAGCTTCGCTTCCGGGATCGAGCAGTACTTC. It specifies CASSFASGIEQYF.

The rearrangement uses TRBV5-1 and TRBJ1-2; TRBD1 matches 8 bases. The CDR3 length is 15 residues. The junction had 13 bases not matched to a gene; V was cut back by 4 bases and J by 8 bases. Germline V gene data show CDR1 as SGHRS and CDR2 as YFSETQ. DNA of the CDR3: TGCGCCAGCAGCCCTACCGGACAGGGTATCGCCGGCTACACCTTC. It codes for CASSPTGQGIAGYTF.